This T cell receptor (beta chain) was observed in a study of blood T cells in healthy people across ages. Overall study findings and caveats: Any conclusive comparison of naive versus antigen-experienced cells was prevented by using unsorted PBMCs. It was not known whether donors were CMV positive (a possible confounder of expanded clonotype changes).

Of note for this clonotype: Its antigen is not identified.

A second about 7 to 11 cycle PCR used barcoded and J-beta primers. TCRdb reprocessed the 5' RACE reads with MiXCR, giving one entry per CDR3 protein. Among more than 700,000 distinct CDR3 sequences listed, about half were seen once. Ranging in age from roughly 6 to 95, the donors were healthy Caucasian individuals from Russia. Each of the donors had roughly 9.1 milliliters of peripheral blood drawn into EDTA-treated Vacutainer tubes. The specimen was blood. The TCR originated in a man older than 75 in good health.

This CDR3 reads CASSFVVGGVNEQYF. In DNA, the CDR3 is TGCGCCAGCAGCTTCGTCGTGGGAGGAGTCAATGAGCAGTACTTC. This rearrangement joins TRBV5-1 to TRBJ2-7, with a weak D call TRBD2 (6 bases). This CDR3 is built from 15 residues. Germline CDR1 SGHRS, CDR2 YFSETQ. Trimming removed 2 bases from V and 7 bases from J, with 19 bases in between.